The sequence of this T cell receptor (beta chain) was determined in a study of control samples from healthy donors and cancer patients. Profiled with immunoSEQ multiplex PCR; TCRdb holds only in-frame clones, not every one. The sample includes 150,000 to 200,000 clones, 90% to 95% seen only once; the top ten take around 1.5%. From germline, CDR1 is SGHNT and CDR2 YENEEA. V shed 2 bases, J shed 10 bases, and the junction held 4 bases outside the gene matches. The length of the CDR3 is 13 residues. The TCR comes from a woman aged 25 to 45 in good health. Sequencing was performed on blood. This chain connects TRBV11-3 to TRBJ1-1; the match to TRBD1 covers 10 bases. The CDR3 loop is CASSLQRDRGAFF. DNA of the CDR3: TGTGCCAGCAGCTTACAAAGGGACAGGGGAGCTTTCTTT.